One and the same sample provided the 26 T cell receptor beta chains below, sequenced in a study of post-analysis software for immune sequencing data. Study-level points and caveats: TRBV segments more frequent in patients than in controls numbered five and included TRBV5-6, TRBV5-1 and TRBV20-1.

TCR beta cDNA libraries had unique molecular identifiers. TCRdb redid the calling of the PCR reads with MiXCR, one entry per CDR3 protein. This table has more than 450,000 distinct CDR3 sequences, roughly two fifths appearing once. The antigens for these receptors are not known. Sequenced sample: blood. These receptors all come from a girl between 10 and 17 years old with multiple sclerosis.

V gene TRBV20-1 combines with J gene TRBJ2-1; the match to TRBD2 covers 10 bases. Germline lookup yields CDR1 DFQATT and CDR2 SNEGSKA (reference sequence). This CDR3 contains 14 residues. The junction had 6 bases not matched to a gene; V was cut back by 6 bases and J by 4 bases. The CDR3 region has the DNA TGCAGTGCCCTGACTAGCGGGCTATACAATGAGCAGTTCTTC. This gives the protein CSALTSGLYNEQFF.

The V gene is TRBV7-9, the J gene TRBJ1-2; 9 positions match TRBD1. This CDR3 contains 14 residues. V was pared by 5 bases and J by 8 bases, with 9 bases of the junction left unmatched. Germline CDR1 reads SEHNR; CDR2 reads FQNEAQ (reference sequence). Here the CDR3 DNA reads TGTGCCAGCAGCCCAACGGGACAGGGCTTCGGCTACACCTTC. This codes for CASSPTGQGFGYTF.

This clonotype was picked up a small number of times. CDR3 DNA: TGCAGTGCAAAGATGGGCGGCTACGAGCAGTACTTC. Its protein product is CSAKMGGYEQYF. The chain uses TRBV20-1 and TRBJ2-7; no clear D. CDR3 size: 12 residues. The V end lost 6 bases, the J end lost 3 bases, and 12 bases lay between the germline ends. Germline CDR1 reads DFQATT; CDR2 reads SNEGSKA (reference sequence).

The chain has TRBV20-1 and TRBJ1-2; possibly TRBD1 for D (6 bases). V dropped 3 bases and J dropped 6 bases, with 8 bases sitting between them. Germline values: CDR1 DFQATT, CDR2 SNEGSKA (reference sequence). The CDR3 contains 11 residues. CDR3 region: CSARDRDGYTF. Here the CDR3 DNA reads TGCAGTGCTAGGGACAGAGATGGCTACACCTTC.

The rearrangement uses TRBV25-1 and TRBJ2-5; possibly TRBD2 for D (6 bases). The germline CDR1 and CDR2 sequences are MGHDK and SYGVNS. The CDR3 totals 15 residues. V was cut by 5 bases and J by 2 bases, with 15 bases left in between. The CDR3, as DNA: TGTGCCAGCAGTCCGACTACTAGCCTACAAGAGACCCAGTACTTC. Amino acid sequence: CASSPTTSLQETQYF.

The J gene is TRBJ2-1, the V gene TRBV20-1, with D possibly being TRBD2 (5 bases). Trimming left V 1 base short and J 4 bases short, with 11 bases between. The CDR3 covers 14 residues. Germline CDR1 reads DFQATT; CDR2 reads SNEGSKA (reference sequence). CDR3 in DNA: TGCAGTGCTAGAGCCCGGCGGGCATACAATGAGCAGTTCTTC. Protein: CSARARRAYNEQFF.

This chain joins TRBV11-2 and TRBJ2-5, with 7 bases aligning to TRBD2. The DNA end is more similar to TRBJ2-7, so the J call may be wrong. The CDR3 has 13 residues. The germline CDR1 and CDR2 sequences are SGHAT and FQNNGV. CDR3 sequence (DNA): TGTGCCAGCAGCTTCCTGACGGGGGGCGAGCAGTACTTC. The encoded protein is CASSFLTGGEQYF.

The chain combines TRBV5-1 with TRBJ2-7; D gene uncertain. The CDR3 consists of 13 residues. Looked up from germline, CDR1 is SGHRS and CDR2 is YFSETQ. Trimming removed 3 bases from V and 1 base from J, with 8 bases in between. CDR3 amino acids: CASSSVRSYEQYF. In DNA form, the CDR3 reads TGCGCCAGCAGCTCAGTCAGGTCCTACGAGCAGTACTTC.

The chain recombines TRBV10-3 with TRBJ2-5, with TRBD2 matching 7 bases. With 6 bases clipped from V and 5 bases from J, the junction kept 6 bases outside the gene matches. Germline CDR1 is ENHRY and CDR2 is SYGVKD. The CDR3 runs 13 residues. Written as DNA, the CDR3 is TGTGCCATCAGGACTGAGGGAGGGGAGACCCAGTACTTC. Translation gives CAIRTEGGETQYF.

This clonotype was observed a few times. The gene calls are TRBV5-5 and TRBJ2-3; the match to TRBD2 covers 7 bases. Germline CDR1 SGHKS, CDR2 YYEKEE (reference sequence). This CDR3 is built from 16 residues. V gave up 4 bases and J gave up 8 bases; unmatched junction bases: 16. Here the CDR3 reads CASSGRLAGPSPTQYF. CDR3 DNA: TGTGCCAGCAGCGGACGACTAGCCGGTCCCTCACCTACGCAGTATTTT.

This clonotype was seen a few times. The chain uses TRBV9 and TRBJ2-5, with a possible D match to TRBD2 (6 bases). The J call is uncertain, as TRBJ2-7 better fits the DNA end. Germline CDR1 reads SGDLS; CDR2 reads YYNGEE. The CDR3 spans 15 residues. The CDR3 DNA reads TGTGCCAGCAGCGTAGGGAGGGGTGGAAGCGACGAGCAGTACTTC. Its translation: CASSVGRGGSDEQYF.

This clonotype was seen a few times. CDR3 sequence: CASSYSGYGYTF. The CDR3 region has the DNA TGTGCCAGCAGTTACTCGGGCTATGGCTACACCTTC. V is TRBV6-5 and J is TRBJ1-2; D not resolved. The germline V and J ends were trimmed by 0 bases and 4 bases, with 3 bases remaining between them. Germline CDR1 MNHEY, CDR2 SVGAGI. There are 12 residues in the CDR3.

This rearrangement joins TRBV4-1 to TRBJ1-2; possibly TRBD1 for D (6 bases). In germline, CDR1 is MGHRA, CDR2 YSYEKL. The CDR3 has 15 residues. Trimming pared 0 bases from V and 5 bases from J, leaving 13 bases between. The CDR3 DNA follows: TGCGCCAGCAGCCAAGATCCGAGGACAGCGTATGGCTACACCTTC. It translates to CASSQDPRTAYGYTF.

V and J are TRBV4-1 and TRBJ1-2, with D unclear. The CDR3 has 17 residues. Trimming removed 1 base at V and 2 bases at J, with 17 bases between. Germline loops: CDR1 MGHRA, CDR2 YSYEKL. The CDR3 loop reads CASSQVSSGAGNYGYTF. In DNA, the CDR3 is TGCGCCAGCAGCCAAGTAAGCTCGGGAGCGGGGAACTATGGCTACACCTTC.

CDR3 DNA sequence: TGCGCCAGCACCCCCGAGTCTAGCACAGATACGCAGTATTTT. It codes for CASTPESSTDTQYF. The rearrangement uses TRBV10-1 and TRBJ2-3; D remains unclear. The germline CDR1 and CDR2 sequences are WNHNN and SYGVQD (reference sequence). The CDR3 contains 14 residues. Trimming removed 7 bases at V and 0 bases at J, with 11 bases between.

The CDR3 is CASSLVAGRRSYEQYF. The CDR3 region has the DNA TGTGCCAGCAGCTTAGTAGCCGGGAGGCGCAGTTACGAGCAGTACTTC. The chain is built from TRBV7-6 and TRBJ2-7; 7 nucleotides align to TRBD2. The CDR3 runs to 16 residues. CDR1 and CDR2 from the germline V gene are SGHVS and FNYEAQ. The trim removed 1 base at V and 4 bases at J, leaving 10 bases unmatched. Full variable domain (remainder filled in from reference TRBV7-6 and TRBJ2-7): GAGVSQSPRYKVTKRGQDVALRCDPISGHVSLYWYRQALGQGPEFLTYFNYEAQQDKSGLPNDRFSAERPEGSISTLTIQRTEQRDSAMYRCASSLVAGRRSYEQYFGPGTRLTVT.

V and J are TRBV28 and TRBJ2-3; no definite D call. V shed 4 bases and J shed 5 bases, with 7 bases lying between them. Germline lookup yields CDR1 MDHEN and CDR2 SYDVKM. CDR3 size: 12 residues. The CDR3 sequence is CASSSTIDTQYF. As DNA, the CDR3 is TGTGCCAGCAGTTCAACTATAGATACGCAGTATTTT.

A word on this clonotype: Given the absence of the conserved phenylalanine or tryptophan at the CDR3 end, a read error is likely. V and J are TRBV4-2 and TRBJ1-1, with a possible D match to TRBD1 (5 bases). The CDR3 has 17 residues. Germline V gene data show CDR1 as LGHNA and CDR2 as YNFKEQ. The DNA of the CDR3 is TGTGCCGGCAGCCAAGATGCGGCGGGACCTTGGGGCACTGAAGCTTTCTGT. Amino acids: CAGSQDAAGPWGTEAFC.

The CDR3 DNA reads as TGCGCCAGCAGCCAACCCACTCGCGGGAGAGGTAATGAGCAGTTCTTC. Translating gives CASSQPTRGRGNEQFF. This chain connects TRBV4-1 to TRBJ2-1; TRBD2 aligns across 7 bases. This CDR3 has 16 amino acids. Per germline, CDR1 MGHRA and CDR2 YSYEKL. V gave up 2 bases and J gave up 7 bases; unmatched junction bases: 11.

This clonotype occurred a few times. This chain connects TRBV7-9 to TRBJ2-7; 8 bases are shared with TRBD2. This CDR3 has 17 amino acids. The trim removed 5 bases at V and 0 bases at J, leaving 12 bases unmatched. Germline assignment: CDR1 SEHNR and CDR2 FQNEAQ (reference sequence). This CDR3 reads CASSDTGGGHLSYEQYF. CDR3 DNA sequence: TGTGCCAGCAGCGACACGGGGGGGGGACATCTCTCCTACGAGCAGTACTTC.

V is TRBV21-1 and J is TRBJ1-2; TRBD1, the table's D call, lacks a check against the DNA. TRBV21-1 is termed a pseudogene. The CDR3 covers 18 residues. DNA for the CDR3: TGTGCCAGCAGCACTTGCCCTGACCGGGGTCTAAAGGACTATGGCTACACCTTC. Translation: CASSTCPDRGLKDYGYTF.

V and J are TRBV29-1 and TRBJ1-2; unclear D gene. In germline, CDR1 is SQVTM, CDR2 ANQGSEA. The V end was cut by 6 bases, the J end by 4 bases, with 24 bases between. This CDR3 has 16 residues. The CDR3 reads CSVPTQEGGPGYGYTF. The CDR3 region has the DNA TGCAGCGTCCCGACGCAAGAAGGCGGACCCGGCTATGGCTACACCTTC.

J is TRBJ2-5 and V is TRBV5-6, with D tentatively TRBD1 (6 bases). The J call may be incorrect, as the DNA end agrees better with TRBJ2-7. The CDR3 totals 14 residues. Looked up from germline, CDR1 is SGHDT and CDR2 is YYEEEE. The chain's CDR3 is CASSPLQGTHEQYF. CDR3 nucleotide sequence: TGTGCCAGCAGCCCATTACAGGGAACCCACGAGCAGTACTTC.

The rearrangement uses TRBV10-3 and TRBJ2-7; 9 bases match TRBD1. This CDR3 is 17 amino acids long. CDR1 is ENHRY, CDR2 SYGVKD, per germline. Trimming at V came to 2 bases and at J to 5 bases, leaving 13 bases not matched to a gene. The CDR3 DNA is TGTGCCATCAGTGAGGCTCTTCCGGGACAGGGAGACCACGAGCAGTACTTC. It codes for CAISEALPGQGDHEQYF.

The chain uses TRBV30 and TRBJ2-3; unclear D gene. The V gene's germline CDR1 is GTSNPN and CDR2 SVGIG (reference sequence). CDR3 size: 16 residues. V lost 3 bases and J lost 0, with 16 bases in between. Here the CDR3 reads CAWRAAGLRSTDTQYF. CDR3 nucleotides: TGTGCCTGGAGGGCTGCAGGTCTGCGTAGCACAGATACGCAGTATTTT.

The rearrangement joins TRBV4-1 to TRBJ1-1, with D uncertain. This CDR3 is built from 14 residues. The germline V gene encodes CDR1 MGHRA and CDR2 YSYEKL. V lost 4 bases, J lost 1 base, and 10 bases lay in between. The CDR3 DNA is TGCGCCAGCAGCCTGGGTAAGCCGAACACTGAAGCTTTCTTT. This sequence encodes CASSLGKPNTEAFF.